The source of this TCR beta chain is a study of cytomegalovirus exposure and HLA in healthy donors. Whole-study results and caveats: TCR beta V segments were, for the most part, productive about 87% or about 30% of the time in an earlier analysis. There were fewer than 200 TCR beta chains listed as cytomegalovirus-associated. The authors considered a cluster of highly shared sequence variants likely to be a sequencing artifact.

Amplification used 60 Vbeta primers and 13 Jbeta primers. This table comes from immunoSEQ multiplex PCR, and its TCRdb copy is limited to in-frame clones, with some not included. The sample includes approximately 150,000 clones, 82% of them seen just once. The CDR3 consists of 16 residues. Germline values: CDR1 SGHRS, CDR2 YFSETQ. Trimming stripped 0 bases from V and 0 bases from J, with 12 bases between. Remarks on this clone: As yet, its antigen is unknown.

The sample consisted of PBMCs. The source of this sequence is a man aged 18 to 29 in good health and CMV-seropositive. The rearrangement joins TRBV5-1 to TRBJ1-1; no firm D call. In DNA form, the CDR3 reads TGCGCCAGCAGCTTGGGGGGAGGGTGGATGAACACTGAAGCTTTCTTT. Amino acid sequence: CASSLGGGWMNTEAFF.